Described below is a single T cell receptor beta chain sequence and its context. Its target is not known. This sample is part of a study of neoadjuvant anti-PD-1 for oral cavity cancer. Study details: Patients without progression got a fourth dose around day 43.

The CDR3 contains 16 residues. Germline assignment: CDR1 LNHDA and CDR2 SQIVND (reference sequence). V was shortened by 4 bases and J by 0 bases, with 10 bases between the two germline ends. The sample's time point: after neoadjuvant nivolumab, at surgical resection. Patients had HPV-negative, locally advanced oral cavity squamous cell carcinoma. TCRdb's table, derived via immunoSEQ multiplex PCR, lists solely in-frame clones and lacks some. The sample lists more than 11,000 clones; approximately 70% were seen once. Study-wide results and caveats: TCR analyses covered only a few patients per response group.

This clonotype was sampled from a person aged 35 to 85 with oral cavity squamous cell carcinoma. Material: PBMCs, obtained after nivolumab (anti-PD-1) treatment. The V and J genes are TRBV19 and TRBJ2-6, with D possibly called TRBD1 or TRBD2 (5 bases each). DNA of the CDR3: TGTGCCAGTAGTACCGGGACGGTCTCTGGGGCCAACGTCCTGACTTTC. Its translation is CASSTGTVSGANVLTF.